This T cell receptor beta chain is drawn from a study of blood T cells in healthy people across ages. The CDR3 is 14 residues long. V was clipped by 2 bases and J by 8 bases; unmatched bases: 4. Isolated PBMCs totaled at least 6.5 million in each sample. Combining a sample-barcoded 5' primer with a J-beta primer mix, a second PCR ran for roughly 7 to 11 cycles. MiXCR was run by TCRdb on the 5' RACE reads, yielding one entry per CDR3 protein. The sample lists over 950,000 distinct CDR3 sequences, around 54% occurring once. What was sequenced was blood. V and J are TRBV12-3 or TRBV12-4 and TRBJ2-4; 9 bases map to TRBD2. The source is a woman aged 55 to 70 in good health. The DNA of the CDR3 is TGTGCCAGCAGTTTATCGGGCGGGAGGGACATTCAGTACTTC. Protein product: CASSLSGGRDIQYF.